Given below is one T cell receptor beta chain in context. Sequencing was performed on unsorted PBMC DNA using ten immunoSEQ deep assay plates. TCRdb's copy holds only in-frame clones and misses some; the assay was immunoSEQ multiplex PCR. The sample holds some 490,000 clones; around 73% are singletons and the top ten take more than 10%. The CDR3 spans 15 residues. Germline lookup yields CDR1 SEHNR and CDR2 FQNEAQ (reference sequence). V was pared by 5 bases and J by 5 bases, with 18 bases between. The sample originates from a study of shared clonotypes between healthy human individuals. This sequence joins TRBV7-9 and TRBJ2-5; TRBD2 might be the D (5 bases). Specimen: PBMCs. This clonotype originated in a woman aged 40 to 55 in good health. Some clones in this sample may be carry-over from other donors' samples. Written as DNA, the CDR3 is TGTGCCAGCAGCGGAGGTCTGGGTAGTTGGGAGACCCAGTACTTC. Its protein is CASSGGLGSWETQYF.